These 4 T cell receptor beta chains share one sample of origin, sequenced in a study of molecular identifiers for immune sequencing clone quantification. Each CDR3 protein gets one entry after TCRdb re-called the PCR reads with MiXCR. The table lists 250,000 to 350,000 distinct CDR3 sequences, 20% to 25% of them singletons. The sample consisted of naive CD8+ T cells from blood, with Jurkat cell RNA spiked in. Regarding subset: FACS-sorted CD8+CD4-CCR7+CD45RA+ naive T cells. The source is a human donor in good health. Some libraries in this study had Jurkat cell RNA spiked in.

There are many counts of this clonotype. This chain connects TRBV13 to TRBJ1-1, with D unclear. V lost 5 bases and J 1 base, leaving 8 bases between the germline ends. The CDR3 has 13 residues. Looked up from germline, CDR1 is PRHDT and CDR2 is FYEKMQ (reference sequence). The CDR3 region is CASSDNENTEAFF. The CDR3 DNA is TGTGCCAGCAGCGACAATGAGAACACTGAAGCTTTCTTT.

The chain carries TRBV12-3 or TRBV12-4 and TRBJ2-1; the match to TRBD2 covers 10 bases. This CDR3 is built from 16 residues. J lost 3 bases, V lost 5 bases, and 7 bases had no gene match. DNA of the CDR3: TGTGCCAGCAGTCCTCATAGCGGGAGGATCTACAATGAGCAGTTCTTC. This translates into CASSPHSGRIYNEQFF.

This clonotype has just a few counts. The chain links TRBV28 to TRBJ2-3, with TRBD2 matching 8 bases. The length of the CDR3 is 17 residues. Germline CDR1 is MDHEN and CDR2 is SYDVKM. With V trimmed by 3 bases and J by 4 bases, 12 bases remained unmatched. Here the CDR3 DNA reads TGTGCCAGCAGTTTTCGGGACGGGGGGGATTCGGCAGATACGCAGTATTTT. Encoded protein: CASSFRDGGDSADTQYF.

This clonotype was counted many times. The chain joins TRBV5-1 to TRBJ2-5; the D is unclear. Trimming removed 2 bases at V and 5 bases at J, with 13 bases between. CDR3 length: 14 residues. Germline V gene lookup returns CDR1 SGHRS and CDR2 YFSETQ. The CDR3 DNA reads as TGCGCCAGCAGCTTTTTAGGTCCTAGGGAGACCCAGTACTTC. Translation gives CASSFLGPRETQYF.